This TCR beta chain comes out of a study of shared clonotypes between healthy human individuals. Broader study findings: The genetic and exposure-history diversity represented was limited by few donors.

The junction had 3 bases not matched to a gene; V was cut back by 4 bases and J by 5 bases. Germline CDR1 SGHRS, CDR2 YFSETQ. The CDR3 totals 13 residues. With regard to this clone: Its antigen is still unknown.

Clones were sequenced by immunoSEQ multiplex PCR, and TCRdb holds only the in-frame ones, with some missing. This table holds some 200,000 clones, 60% to 75% found once. The sequence derives from a young man in good health. Input material: memory CD4+ T cells sorted from blood. Stated subset: CD45RA-negative fraction. The chain carries TRBV5-1 and TRBJ2-1, with TRBD1 identical over 7 bases. CDR3 bases: TGCGCCAGCAGCCGACAGGGCGACAATGAGCAGTTCTTC. It specifies CASSRQGDNEQFF.